The T cell receptor (beta chain) described here comes from a study of blood T cell repertoires in COVID-19. V lost 0 bases, J lost 2 bases, and 5 bases lay in between. CDR3 length: 14 amino acids. Germline V lookup: CDR1 MDHEN, CDR2 SYDVKM. Sequenced by immunoSEQ multiplex PCR; TCRdb stores in-frame clones only, minus some. The data contain tens of thousands of clones, about 82% of them singletons. The chain links TRBV28 to TRBJ1-5; D remains unclear. The TCR comes from an elderly man with active or convalescent COVID-19. The specimen was peripheral blood. CDR3 sequence: CASSLWQGNQPQHF. The CDR3 nucleotides are TGTGCCAGCAGTTTATGGCAGGGCAATCAGCCCCAGCATTTT.